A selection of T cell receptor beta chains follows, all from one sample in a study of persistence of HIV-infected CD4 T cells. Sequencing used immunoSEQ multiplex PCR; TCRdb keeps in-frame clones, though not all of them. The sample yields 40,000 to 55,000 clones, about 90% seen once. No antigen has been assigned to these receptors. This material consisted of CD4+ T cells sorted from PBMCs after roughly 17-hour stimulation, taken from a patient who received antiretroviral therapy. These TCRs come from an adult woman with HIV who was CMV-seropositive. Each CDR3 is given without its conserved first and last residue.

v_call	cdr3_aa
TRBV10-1	ASSPGHGVDGYT
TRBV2	ASSVPGPWGAAF
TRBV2	ASTVDQRETQY
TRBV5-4	ASSLAGSGNTIY
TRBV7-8	ASSSYFMYQETQY
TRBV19	ASSIPAGTGPYEQY
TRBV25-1	ASTYRGRVLMNTEAF
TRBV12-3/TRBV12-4	ASSLGHEQY
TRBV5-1	ASSISGGAEAF
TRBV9	ASSPPQGRGGGGYT